This entry describes one T cell receptor (beta chain). V was pared by 3 bases and J by 2 bases, with 26 bases between. Germline lookup yields CDR1 GTSNPN and CDR2 SVGIG (reference sequence). The CDR3 is 18 residues long. Assay: immunoSEQ multiplex PCR; the TCRdb copy retains only in-frame clones and omits some. The data contain around 140,000 clones, approximately 81% of them singletons. The data stem from a study of blood T cell repertoires in COVID-19. Overall study context: Samples representing acute and convalescent COVID-19 were sourced from the United States, Italy and Spain. The analysed material was cDNA or gDNA that came from T cells, B-cell-depleted T cells, or PBMCs.

The gene calls are TRBV30 and TRBJ2-7, with D tentatively TRBD2 (5 bases). The origin of this receptor is a woman aged 55 to 70 with active or convalescent COVID-19. Sequencing was done on a sample of peripheral blood. The CDR3 bases are TGTGCCTGGAGGGGCCCAGAGCTTGGGCGGGCCGATGCCTACGAGCAGTACTTC. Translated, it gives CAWRGPELGRADAYEQYF.